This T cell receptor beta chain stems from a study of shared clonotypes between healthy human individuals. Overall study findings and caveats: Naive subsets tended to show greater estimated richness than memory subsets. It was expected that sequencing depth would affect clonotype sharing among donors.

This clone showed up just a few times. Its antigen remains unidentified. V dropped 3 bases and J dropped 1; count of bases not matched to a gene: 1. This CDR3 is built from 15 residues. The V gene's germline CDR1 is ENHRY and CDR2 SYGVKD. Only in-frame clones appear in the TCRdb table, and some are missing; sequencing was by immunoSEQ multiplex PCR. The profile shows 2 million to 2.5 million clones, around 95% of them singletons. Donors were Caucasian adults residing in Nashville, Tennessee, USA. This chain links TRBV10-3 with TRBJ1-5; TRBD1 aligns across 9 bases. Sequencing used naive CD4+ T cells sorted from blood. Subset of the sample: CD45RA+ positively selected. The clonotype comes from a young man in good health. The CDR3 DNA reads TGTGCCATCAGTGATGGGACAGGGAGCAATCAGCCCCAGCATTTT. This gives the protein CAISDGTGSNQPQHF.